This TCR beta chain was sequenced in a study of shared clonotypes between healthy human individuals (dated by TCRdb to the early 2020s). For context, the study as a whole: The cohort comprised a couple of women and a few men aged 18 to 49 years. Per donor, three plates each were used for CD4 naive and CD4 memory, two for CD8 naive, and one for CD8 memory. The study deeply sequenced blood TCR repertoires of five healthy adults to estimate repertoire size and the extent of clonotype sharing between individuals. Libraries were prepared and TCR repertoires were sequenced by different laboratories using diverse techniques, in order to increase sequencing depth and limit assay-specific biases. Between about 0.94 and 8.9 billion PBMCs per donor were obtained by leukapheresis.

Of note for this clone: This receptor's antigen is unknown. Base qualities were left out, and no much larger clone turns up one base away.

What the study reported, not specific to this receptor: Naive subsets generally had larger estimated clonotype richness than memory subsets. Because the study included only a small number of donors, the genetic and exposure-history diversity represented was limited. Rarefaction of sorted-subset datasets indicated incomplete sequencing despite the large sequencing depth. Sampling was restricted to blood, and TCR repertoires in tissue are likely to differ from TCR repertoires in blood. Pairwise subsampling led to the expectation that sequencing depth would affect the degree of clonotype sharing among donors. Higher generation probabilities were observed for clonotypes shared by all four sorted-subset donors than for non-shared clonotypes. When several donors were compared, the shared fraction of clonotypes was roughly 5% for naive CD4, more than 3% for naive CD8, more than 2% for memory CD4, and roughly 0.4% for memory CD8.

The donors were healthy, HIV-negative adults with no recently reported acute infections or vaccinations. Every donor was a Caucasian adult living in Nashville, Tennessee, USA. Magnetic negative selection was used to enrich CD4+ T cells, after which naive cells were positively selected on CD45RA and the negative fraction became the memory subset. After blood collection by leukapheresis, PBMCs were isolated using Ficoll-Histopaque density gradient centrifugation and then cryopreserved in the vapor phase of liquid nitrogen. Analytical flow cytometry was used to check the purity and quantity of every magnetically sorted T cell population. Genomic DNA was isolated from each sorted fraction and quantified by UV absorbance on a Nanodrop 2000c. Using the deep immunoSEQ assay, TCR CDR3 regions were amplified from genomic DNA by multiplex PCR. Extracted genomic DNA from each cell subset was distributed evenly across all wells of several immunoSEQ 96-well plates, and each plate was treated as a replicate. For sorted subsets, 200 to 250 ng genomic DNA, equal to about 30,000 T cell genomes, was loaded into each replicate PCR. Purified libraries were measured with a Qubit 3.0 fluorometer, size-checked on a Bioanalyzer 2100, and measured again with the KAPA Library Quantification kit. A separate single-read 150-cycle Illumina NextSeq 550 flow cell was used to sequence each immunoSEQ 96-well plate. Processing in the source paper ran as follows. Because only junctional sequences without quality scores were contained in the immunoSEQ output, filtering matching that applied to full-length reads could not be performed. Sequences were annotated with PyIR, a Python wrapper for IgBLAST v1.9, and V/J genes and CDR3 were assigned using IMGT germline references. Reads were filtered out if the reads had weak V/J assignments (E-value above 1e-6), no CDR3, stop codons, out-of-frame junctions, or ambiguous translated residues. A V3J clonotype was defined by an identical inferred V gene, J gene, and CDR3 amino acid sequence. To compute the percentage overlap between repertoires, the number of shared unique clonotypes was divided by the size of the smaller repertoire. Three approaches were used to assess repertoire richness: RTK rarefaction, the Chao1 estimator, and Recon v2.1 estimates of unobserved clonotypes. Generation probabilities were computed with OLGA for all TCRbeta clonotypes obtained by the gDNA method from four donors. TCRdb mirrors the immuneACCESS table, restricted to in-frame sequences. Some clones are absent from its copies; in checked studies, under half trace to an unresolved V gene, and the reason for the others is unknown. That table furnishes V, J and clone size, whereas the DNA furnished D and trimming. The sample table shows more than 2,000,000 clones, and about 92% are seen once. The top ten hold about 0.39% of the sample.

The source material was naive CD4+ T cells from PBMCs. The sample's cell subset or site, from its label and the paper: CD45RA+ positively selected. The TCR originated in a man aged 18-30 years in good health. Some clones in this sample may be carry-over from other donors' samples.

The CDR3 region has the sequence CASSLSLIAGGPGEQYF. The nucleotides read TGTGCCAGCTCGCTGTCCCTAATAGCGGGAGGGCCCGGGGAGCAGTACTTC. The chain couples TRBV18 to TRBJ2-7, with 11 bases aligning to TRBD2. CDR1 and CDR2, looked up from the germline V gene, are KGHSH and LQKENI. The junction shows trimming of 6 bases on V and 7 bases on J, and the gene matches do not reach 17 bases of it. The CDR3 measures 17 amino acids from cysteine to phenylalanine. The kept DNA is CDR3 alone, 51 bases in frame from the first base.